This T cell receptor (beta chain) comes out of a study of cytomegalovirus exposure and HLA in healthy donors. Looking at the study overall: The approximately 120 validation repertoires used the same platform as the 666 first-cohort repertoires, a later analysis reported.

Separate from the roughly 700-subject first cohort was the approximately 120-subject validation cohort, to which the donors belonged. The table came from immunoSEQ multiplex PCR; TCRdb's copy has only in-frame clones and leaves some out. There are around 150,000 clones in the sample; roughly nine tenths occur only once, and roughly 5.8% lies in the top ten. This receptor was taken from a woman aged 25 to 45 in good health and CMV-seronegative. Sequencing was performed on PBMCs.

Here the CDR3 reads CASSMDRRAPSRADTQYF. As DNA, the CDR3 is TGTGCCAGCAGCATGGACAGGCGGGCGCCTTCGCGGGCAGATACGCAGTATTTT. The V call is TRBV2, the J call TRBJ2-3; TRBD1 agrees at 7 bases. This CDR3 is built from 18 residues. Germline CDR1 is SNHLY and CDR2 is FYNNEI. Losses at the gene ends were 6 bases for V and 4 bases for J; bases not matched to a gene: 19.